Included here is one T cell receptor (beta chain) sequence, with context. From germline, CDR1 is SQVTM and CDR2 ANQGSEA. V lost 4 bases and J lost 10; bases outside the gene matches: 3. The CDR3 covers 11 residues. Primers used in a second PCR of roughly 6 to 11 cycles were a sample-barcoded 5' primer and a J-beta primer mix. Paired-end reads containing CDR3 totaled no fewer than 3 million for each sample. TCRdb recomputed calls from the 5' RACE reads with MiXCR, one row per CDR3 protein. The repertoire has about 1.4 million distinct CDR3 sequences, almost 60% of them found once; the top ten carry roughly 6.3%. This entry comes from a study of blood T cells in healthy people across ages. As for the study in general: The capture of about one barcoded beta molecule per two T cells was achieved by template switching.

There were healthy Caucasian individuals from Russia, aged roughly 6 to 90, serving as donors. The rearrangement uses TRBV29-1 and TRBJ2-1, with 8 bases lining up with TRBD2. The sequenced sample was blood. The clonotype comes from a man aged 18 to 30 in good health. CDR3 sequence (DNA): TGCAGCGTTGTAGCGGGGAAAGAGCAGTTCTTC. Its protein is CSVVAGKEQFF.